The 21 T cell receptor beta chains below were found in one sample sequenced in a study of cytomegalovirus exposure and HLA in healthy donors. PCR primers comprised 60 Vbeta and 13 Jbeta primers. Measured with immunoSEQ multiplex PCR; TCRdb has only the in-frame clones, and not every one. The data show 130,000 to 150,000 clones, 75% to 90% seen once. The sample consisted of PBMCs. These receptors were obtained from a woman aged 25 to 39 in good health and CMV-seronegative.

The J gene is TRBJ2-1, the V gene TRBV7-9, with 11 bases that match TRBD1. Germline CDR1 reads SEHNR; CDR2 reads FQNEAQ (reference sequence). CDR3 size: 15 residues. V shed 1 base and J 5 bases; nucleotides not matched to a gene: 1. CDR3 amino acids: CASSLGDRGNNEQFF. The CDR3 nucleotides read TGTGCCAGCAGCTTAGGGGACAGGGGGAACAATGAGCAGTTCTTC.

This chain uses TRBV11-3 with TRBJ2-2; a possible D gene is TRBD2 (5 bases). Germline loops: CDR1 SGHNT, CDR2 YENEEA. This CDR3 spans 14 amino acids. Trimming cost V 3 bases and J 3 bases, with 8 bases left between them. The CDR3 DNA reads as TGTGCCAGCAGCTTGACTACCCACACCGGGGAGCTGTTTTTT. Amino acids: CASSLTTHTGELFF.

This chain connects TRBV19 to TRBJ1-1; tentative D call: TRBD1 (6 bases). CDR3 length: 15 amino acids. Trimming shortened V by 2 bases and J by 2 bases, and 12 bases separated the two germline ends. Germline-derived CDR1 and CDR2 are LNHDA and SQIVND (reference sequence). The CDR3 sequence is CASSINQGRNTEAFF. Here the CDR3 DNA reads TGTGCCAGTAGTATAAACCAGGGGCGAAACACTGAAGCTTTCTTT.

CDR3 region: CASSPGLEQYF. CDR3 sequence (DNA): TGCGCCAGCAGCCCCGGACTTGAGCAGTACTTC. The gene calls are TRBV5-1 and TRBJ2-7; perhaps TRBD2 as D (5 bases). CDR3 length equals 11 residues. Germline V gives CDR1 SGHRS, CDR2 YFSETQ. Trimming pared 4 bases from V and 7 bases from J, leaving 9 bases between.

The chain uses TRBV19 and TRBJ2-7; D perhaps matches TRBD2 (6 bases). This CDR3 has 12 amino acids. Germline V lookup: CDR1 LNHDA, CDR2 SQIVND (reference sequence). With 3 bases removed from V and 6 bases from J, the gap between germline ends came to 9 bases. Here the CDR3 reads CASSIGRGEQYF. The CDR3 DNA sequence: TGTGCCAGTAGTATTGGGCGGGGCGAGCAGTACTTC.

This rearrangement joins TRBV10-1 to TRBJ2-7, with 7 nucleotides matching TRBD1. The V and J ends lost 8 bases and 1 base, in that order; junction bases with no gene match: 8. Germline loops: CDR1 WNHNN, CDR2 SYGVQD (reference sequence). This CDR3 region has 14 residues. CDR3 nucleotides: TGCGCCAGCTCCGACAGGGAGTCGTCCTACGAGCAGTACTTC. The encoded protein is CASSDRESSYEQYF.

This rearrangement joins TRBV7-2 to TRBJ2-3, with TRBD2 identical over 8 bases. Germline V lookup: CDR1 SGHTA, CDR2 FQGNSA. This CDR3 contains 15 residues. V lost 2 bases and J lost 1; bases outside the gene matches: 2. The CDR3 reads CASSLRRGGTDTQYF. In nucleotides, the CDR3 is TGTGCCAGCAGCTTAAGGCGGGGGGGCACAGATACGCAGTATTTT.

This clone was observed a few times. The chain combines TRBV11-2 with TRBJ2-7, with TRBD2 matching over 8 bases. CDR1 and CDR2 from the germline V gene are SGHAT and FQNNGV. The V and J ends lost 8 bases and 7 bases, in that order; junction bases with no gene match: 4. CDR3 length: 11 residues. The CDR3 loop is CASAGGKEQYF. CDR3 nucleotide sequence: TGTGCCAGCGCGGGGGGTAAGGAGCAGTACTTC.

The chain recombines TRBV7-2 with TRBJ2-7; D possibly corresponds to TRBD2 (7 bases). V lost 1 base and J 0 bases, leaving 10 bases between the germline ends. The CDR3 extends over 15 amino acids. Germline V gene data show CDR1 as SGHTA and CDR2 as FQGNSA. This CDR3 reads CASSLGGGSSYEQYF. The CDR3 DNA is TGTGCCAGCAGCTTAGGCGGGGGCAGCTCCTACGAGCAGTACTTC.

The rearrangement links TRBV25-1 to TRBJ2-3; possibly TRBD2 for D (5 bases). The CDR3 is 16 amino acids. Germline CDR1 is MGHDK and CDR2 is SYGVNS. V lost 2 bases, J lost 5 bases, and 17 bases lay in between. CDR3 region: CASSELGAVTKDTQYF. The CDR3 bases are TGTGCCAGCAGTGAACTGGGAGCAGTAACGAAAGATACGCAGTATTTT.

The J gene is TRBJ2-3, the V gene TRBV7-2; no reliable D call. Deletions cut 1 base from V and 0 bases from J, with 5 bases between. Germline V lookup: CDR1 SGHTA, CDR2 FQGNSA. The CDR3 loop spans 14 amino acids. The CDR3 here is CASSLGTSTDTQYF. CDR3 coding DNA: TGTGCCAGCAGCTTAGGTACTAGCACAGATACGCAGTATTTT.

The rearrangement joins TRBV10-1 to TRBJ2-7; TRBD2 agrees at 8 bases. The CDR3 is 12 amino acids. Trimming removed 5 bases from V and 7 bases from J; junction bases left unmatched: 4. The V gene's germline CDR1 is WNHNN and CDR2 SYGVQD (reference sequence). CDR3 DNA sequence: TGCGCCAGCAGTAGCGGGAGAGGGGAGCAGTACTTC. This codes for CASSSGRGEQYF.

This clone occurred a few times. The rearrangement joins TRBV5-4 to TRBJ1-2; 7 bases align to TRBD1. This CDR3 has 15 amino acids. Germline CDR1 and CDR2: SGHNT and YYREEE (reference sequence). V gave up 3 bases and J gave up 2 bases; unmatched junction bases: 7. As DNA, the CDR3 is TGTGCCAGCAGCTCATTGGGACAGCAAAACTATGGCTACACCTTC. Translation gives CASSSLGQQNYGYTF.

The chain carries TRBV9 and TRBJ2-7; no definite D call. Germline assignment: CDR1 SGDLS and CDR2 YYNGEE. The CDR3 runs 15 residues. Trimming pared 4 bases from V and 0 bases from J, leaving 14 bases between. The DNA of the CDR3 is TGTGCCAGCAGCCCTCGTGGGCTCCACTCCTACGAGCAGTACTTC. This gives the protein CASSPRGLHSYEQYF.

This chain links TRBV9 with TRBJ2-7; 8 bases are a match to TRBD2. The length of the CDR3 is 16 residues. Germline V gene lookup returns CDR1 SGDLS and CDR2 YYNGEE. The junction had 7 bases not matched to a gene; V was cut back by 0 bases and J by 2 bases. The CDR3 DNA follows: TGTGCCAGCAGCGTAGAGGCTAGCGGGTCGACCTACGAGCAGTACTTC. Translation: CASSVEASGSTYEQYF. The whole variable domain, filled in from reference TRBV9 and TRBJ2-7, reads DSGVTQTPKHLITATGQRVTLRCSPRSGDLSVYWYQQSLDQGLQFLIQYYNGEERAKGNILERFSAQQFPDLHSELNLSSLELGDSALYFCASSVEASGSTYEQYFGPGTRLTVT.

This chain links TRBV7-3 with TRBJ2-7, with D possibly TRBD2 on 6 matching bases. The germline V gene has CDR1 SGHTA and CDR2 FQGTGA. The CDR3 loop spans 13 amino acids. V was cut by 0 bases and J by 3 bases, with 6 bases left in between. CDR3 in DNA: TGTGCCAGCAGCTTAACGCGGGACTACGAGCAGTACTTC. This encodes CASSLTRDYEQYF.

The chain links TRBV5-4 to TRBJ2-7; 11 bases align to TRBD2. Germline V lookup: CDR1 SGHNT, CDR2 YYREEE (reference sequence). V was pared by 0 bases and J by 4 bases, with 9 bases of the junction left unmatched. This CDR3 is built from 17 residues. In DNA form, the CDR3 reads TGTGCCAGCAGCTTGGGGACTAGCGGGCCGGTAACGTACGAGCAGTACTTC. This translates into CASSLGTSGPVTYEQYF.

This chain uses TRBV4-3 with TRBJ2-1; 7 bases fit TRBD2. The CDR3 length is 16 residues. V lost 0 bases and J lost 4; bases outside the gene matches: 6. Germline loops: CDR1 LGHNA, CDR2 YSLEER. CDR3 protein: CASSQDRAGEYNEQFF. DNA for the CDR3: TGCGCCAGCAGCCAAGATAGGGCGGGGGAATACAATGAGCAGTTCTTC.

This clone was detected only once. The chain couples TRBV30 to TRBJ2-1, with 8 bases that match TRBD2. CDR1 GTSNPN and CDR2 SVGIG come from the germline V gene (reference sequence). This CDR3 comprises 14 residues. Trimming cost V 1 base and J 3 bases; bases outside gene matches: 2. The CDR3 DNA sequence: TGTGCCTGGAGTGCGGGAGGGGTCTACAATGAGCAGTTCTTC. It specifies CAWSAGGVYNEQFF.

The V gene is TRBV18, the J gene TRBJ1-5; unclear D gene. The germline V gene has CDR1 KGHSH and CDR2 LQKENI. V lost 3 bases to trimming and J lost 5 bases, with 11 bases between them. CDR3 length equals 14 residues. CDR3 protein: CASSPGGQDQPQHF. For the CDR3, the DNA is TGTGCCAGCTCACCCGGAGGTCAAGATCAGCCCCAGCATTTT.

The chain combines TRBV30 with TRBJ1-6, with 9 bases aligning to TRBD1. The trim removed 1 base at V and 8 bases at J, leaving 30 bases unmatched. CDR3 size: 23 residues. Germline CDR1 is GTSNPN and CDR2 is SVGIG (reference sequence). The CDR3 DNA sequence: TGTGCCTGGAGTGCGGACTATGGGGACAGGGAATTAATAGGGGGTATCCCGCATTCACCCCTCCACTTT. Protein: CAWSADYGDRELIGGIPHSPLHF.